This record looks at one T cell receptor beta chain sequence and its context. Antigen unknown. Germline loops: CDR1 SGHRS, CDR2 YFSETQ. V lost 0 bases and J 3 bases, leaving 6 bases between the germline ends. This CDR3 spans 13 amino acids. This record comes from a study of vaccination effects on CD4 cells after COVID-19. The authors isolated CD4+ T cells after 10 days of culture. Having tested negative for nucleocapsid antibodies, the vaccine recipients showed no prior SARS-CoV-2 infection. Half-medium replacement with IL-2 medium occurred on days 3 and 7. Here immunoSEQ multiplex PCR was the method, and the copy in TCRdb shows in-frame clones only, minus some. Of 70,000 or so clones listed, around 77% were seen once; the top ten hold roughly 2%.

This receptor was obtained from a human donor who received a COVID-19 vaccine. The sequences come from CD4+ T cells from PBMCs cultured without peptide, collected before COVID-19 vaccination. The J gene is TRBJ2-5, the V gene TRBV5-1; D is undetermined. The CDR3 here is CASSLEAEETQYF. The CDR3 region has the DNA TGCGCCAGCAGCTTGGAGGCAGAAGAGACCCAGTACTTC.